Listed below are T cell receptor beta chains from one sample, sequenced in a study of shared clonotypes between healthy human individuals. Only in-frame clones appear in the TCRdb table, and some are missing; sequencing was by immunoSEQ multiplex PCR. Here the sample spans some 2.3 million clones, over 90% being singletons. Sequencing was performed on naive CD4+ T cells from PBMCs. The receptors were gathered from a man aged 18-30 years in good health. Some clones in this sample may be carry-over from other donors' samples. Each CDR3 is given with its conserved first and last residue. The order of the fields is J gene, V gene, clone size, D gene, CDR3 DNA, CDR3 protein. D genes are given only for firm matches. The size field is filled for only some rows; it gives once, few, many or a size class.

>TRBJ1-2|TRBV5-1|-|-
TGCGCCAGCAGCGGTACCTGGGCAAACTATGGCTACACCTTC
CASSGTWANYGYTF
>TRBJ1-1|TRBV7-2|-|TRBD1
TGTGCCAGCAGCTTAGCAGGCCGAACAGGGGTCGGCGTGAACACTGAAGCTTTCTTT
CASSLAGRTGVGVNTEAFF
>TRBJ1-3|TRBV12-5|-|-
TGTGCTAGTGGACGTGAACAGGGCTACTCTGGAAACACCATATATTTT
CASGREQGYSGNTIYF
>TRBJ2-7|TRBV7-9|-|TRBD1
TGTGCCAGCAGCTTAGCGAGTATCGGACAGGGCTCCTACGAGCAGTACTTC
CASSLASIGQGSYEQYF
>TRBJ1-1|TRBV2|-|TRBD1
TGTGCCAGCAGTGTGGGACAGGGGAAGAACACTGAAGCTTTCTTT
CASSVGQGKNTEAFF
>TRBJ2-5|TRBV27|-|TRBD1
TGTGCCAGCCGGGACAGGCTACAAGAGACCCAGTACTTC
CASRDRLQETQYF
>TRBJ1-5|TRBV28|-|TRBD1
TGTGCCAGCAGTTCCCTCACGGGACAGGATCAGCCCCAGCATTTT
CASSSLTGQDQPQHF
>TRBJ2-3|TRBV5-1|-|-
TGCGCCAGCGGGCGTGGGGGGCCAGATACGCAGTATTTT
CASGRGGPDTQYF
>TRBJ2-7|TRBV18|-|-
TGTGCCAGCTCACCGGGGGACTGGAGCTACGAGCAGTACTTC
CASSPGDWSYEQYF
>TRBJ2-7|TRBV6-4|-|-
TGTGCCAGCAAAAGGTCCGCACGGAACGAGCAGTACTTC
CASKRSARNEQYF
>TRBJ2-7|TRBV7-9|-|-
TGTGCCAGCAGCTTAGATGGGGGAGGAAGCTCCTACGAGCAGTACTTC
CASSLDGGGSSYEQYF
>TRBJ2-5|TRBV28|-|TRBD2
TGTGCCAGCAGTTGGGATTACGGGACTAGAAAAGAGACCCAGTACTTC
CASSWDYGTRKETQYF
>TRBJ1-2|TRBV5-4|-|TRBD1
TGTGCCAGCAGCGTGGACAGGAACTATGGCTACACCTTC
CASSVDRNYGYTF
>TRBJ2-7|TRBV5-1|-|TRBD1
TGCGCCAGCAGACCGGGACAGGGGGCCTACGAGCAGTACTTC
CASRPGQGAYEQYF
>TRBJ2-3|TRBV7-2|-|TRBD2
TGTGCCAGCAGCGAACTAGCGTTCAGCACAGATACGCAGTATTTT
CASSELAFSTDTQYF
>TRBJ2-1|TRBV2|-|-
TGTGCCAGCAGTGATGAGAGGGCTCTGGGGGTCTTC
CASSDERALGVF
>TRBJ2-1|TRBV7-3|-|TRBD2
TGTGCCAGCAGCCCAGCGGGAGGGAGCAGCAATGAGCAGTTCTTC
CASSPAGGSSNEQFF
>TRBJ2-4|TRBV7-6|-|-
TGTGCCAGCAGCTTGGGGAAGTTAAGAGACGTCAAAAACATTCAGTACTTC
CASSLGKLRDVKNIQYF
>TRBJ2-5|TRBV30|once|-
TGTGCCTGGAGTGTAGAGATTCAAGAGACCCAGTACTTC
CAWSVEIQETQYF
>TRBJ1-2|TRBV18|-|-
TGTGCCAGCGCGCAGGCTGGGGGTGGCTACACCTTC
CASAQAGGGYTF
>TRBJ2-1|TRBV7-2|-|-
TGTGCCAGCAGCGGGGCATACAATGAGCAGTTCTTC
CASSGAYNEQFF
>TRBJ2-3|TRBV9|once|TRBD2
TGTGCCAGCAGCGTAGGGGTAGCGGGAGGTGCAGATACGCAGTATTTT
CASSVGVAGGADTQYF
>TRBJ2-1|TRBV9|-|TRBD2
TGTGCCAGCAGCGTAGGTGCGGGAGACCCCTCTGTGAATGAGCAGTTCTTC
CASSVGAGDPSVNEQFF
>TRBJ2-1|TRBV5-1|-|-
TGCGCCAGCATTCAGAATGCCACTGCCTACAATGAGCAGTTCTTC
CASIQNATAYNEQFF
>TRBJ2-2|TRBV7-2|-|-
TGTGCCAGCAGCCCCGGTTGGGCGGCCGGGGAGCTGTTTTTT
CASSPGWAAGELFF
>TRBJ1-4|TRBV28|-|-
TGTGCCAGCAGAAACCCGGTGGGGCCTAATGAAAAACTGTTTTTT
CASRNPVGPNEKLFF
>TRBJ2-7|TRBV6-5|-|TRBD1
TGTGCCAGCAGTACGCAGGGGGCGGCCTACGAGCAGTACTTC
CASSTQGAAYEQYF
>TRBJ1-5|TRBV10-2|-|-
TGCGCCAGCAGTGATAGTAATAGCAATCAGCCCCAGCATTTT
CASSDSNSNQPQHF